Sequencing of this T cell receptor (beta chain) was carried out in a study of CD8+ T cells in alopecia areata. V dropped 4 bases and J dropped 7 bases, with 13 bases sitting between them. The germline V gene encodes CDR1 MGHDK and CDR2 SYGVNS. The length of the CDR3 is 13 residues. Extraction and reverse transcription of RNA yielded cDNA as the sequencing template. The assay was immunoSEQ multiplex PCR, and TCRdb's table has in-frame clones only and misses some. The sample lists more than 90,000 clones; less than 80% were seen once. The chain recombines TRBV25-1 with TRBJ1-1, with a tentative D call TRBD1 (5 bases). What was sequenced was CD4+ T cells sorted from blood. This receptor was taken from a human donor in good health. CDR3 nucleotide sequence: TGTGCCAGCAGTGGATTCCCAGGGTATGAAGCTTTCTTT. Amino acid sequence: CASSGFPGYEAFF.